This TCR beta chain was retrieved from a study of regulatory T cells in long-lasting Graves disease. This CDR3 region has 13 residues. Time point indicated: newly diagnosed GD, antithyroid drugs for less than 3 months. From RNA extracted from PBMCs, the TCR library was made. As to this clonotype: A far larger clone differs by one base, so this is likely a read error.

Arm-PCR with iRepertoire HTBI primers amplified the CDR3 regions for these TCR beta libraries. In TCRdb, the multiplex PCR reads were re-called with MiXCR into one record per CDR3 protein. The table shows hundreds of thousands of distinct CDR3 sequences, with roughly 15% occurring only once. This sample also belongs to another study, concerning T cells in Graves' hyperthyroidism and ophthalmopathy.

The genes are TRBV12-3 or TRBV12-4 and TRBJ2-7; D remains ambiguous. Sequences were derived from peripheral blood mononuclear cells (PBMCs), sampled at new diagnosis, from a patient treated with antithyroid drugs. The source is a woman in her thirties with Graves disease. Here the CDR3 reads CASCHANSCEQYF. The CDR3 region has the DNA TGTGCCAGCTGCCACGCCAATTCCTGCGAGCAGTACTTC.